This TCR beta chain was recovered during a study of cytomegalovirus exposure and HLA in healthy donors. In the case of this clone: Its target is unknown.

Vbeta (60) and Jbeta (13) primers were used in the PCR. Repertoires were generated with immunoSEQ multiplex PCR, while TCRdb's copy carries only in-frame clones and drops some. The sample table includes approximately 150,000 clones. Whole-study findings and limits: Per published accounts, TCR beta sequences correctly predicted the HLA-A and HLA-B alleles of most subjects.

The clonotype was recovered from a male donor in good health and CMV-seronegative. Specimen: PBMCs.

The CDR3 sequence is CASSNREPNTEAFF. DNA of the CDR3: TGTGCCAGCAGCAACCGGGAACCGAACACTGAAGCTTTCTTT. This chain links TRBV21-1 with TRBJ1-1. TRBV21-1 is given as a pseudogene. The CDR3 is made up of 14 amino acids.